This entry concerns a single T cell receptor (beta chain). The germline gives CDR1 MRHNA, CDR2 SNTAGT. The V gene end was trimmed by 4 bases and the J gene end by 8 bases; junction bases not matched to a gene: 5. This CDR3 has 13 residues. This sample was included in a study of blood T cell repertoires in COVID-19. Background on the study: Specimens from acute and convalescent COVID-19 originated in the United States, Italy and Spain. T cells, B-cell-depleted T cells, or PBMCs provided the cDNA or gDNA that served as material.

Per the original data handling: Estimated nucleated cell counts came from reference gene primer amplification. Libraries were prepared by immunoSEQ multiplex PCR; TCRdb keeps only in-frame clonotypes and omits some of them. V, J and clone size are taken as reported in that table, and D and trimming were inferred from the DNA itself. The table has some 180,000 clones, around 87% seen once. The sequenced sample was peripheral blood. The rearrangement uses TRBV6-4 and TRBJ1-2, with 9 bases matching TRBD1. This TCR was sampled from a woman aged 80 or over with COVID-19, enrolled during active disease. The CDR3 DNA is TGTGCCAGCAGTGGGGGACAGGGTTCCGGCTACACCTTC. Protein sequence: CASSGGQGSGYTF.